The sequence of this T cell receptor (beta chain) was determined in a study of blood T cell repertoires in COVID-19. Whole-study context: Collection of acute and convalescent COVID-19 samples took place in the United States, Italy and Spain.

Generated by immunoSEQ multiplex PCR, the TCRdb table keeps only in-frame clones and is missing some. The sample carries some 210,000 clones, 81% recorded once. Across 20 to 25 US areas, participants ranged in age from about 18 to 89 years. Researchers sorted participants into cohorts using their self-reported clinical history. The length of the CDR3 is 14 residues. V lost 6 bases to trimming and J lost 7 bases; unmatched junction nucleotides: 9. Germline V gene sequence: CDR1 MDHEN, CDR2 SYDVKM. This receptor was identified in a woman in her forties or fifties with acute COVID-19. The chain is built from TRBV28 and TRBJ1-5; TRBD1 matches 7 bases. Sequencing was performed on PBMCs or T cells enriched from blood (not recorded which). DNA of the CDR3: TGTGCCAGCAGAACTGACAGGGTCGGACAGCCCCAGCATTTT. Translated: CASRTDRVGQPQHF.